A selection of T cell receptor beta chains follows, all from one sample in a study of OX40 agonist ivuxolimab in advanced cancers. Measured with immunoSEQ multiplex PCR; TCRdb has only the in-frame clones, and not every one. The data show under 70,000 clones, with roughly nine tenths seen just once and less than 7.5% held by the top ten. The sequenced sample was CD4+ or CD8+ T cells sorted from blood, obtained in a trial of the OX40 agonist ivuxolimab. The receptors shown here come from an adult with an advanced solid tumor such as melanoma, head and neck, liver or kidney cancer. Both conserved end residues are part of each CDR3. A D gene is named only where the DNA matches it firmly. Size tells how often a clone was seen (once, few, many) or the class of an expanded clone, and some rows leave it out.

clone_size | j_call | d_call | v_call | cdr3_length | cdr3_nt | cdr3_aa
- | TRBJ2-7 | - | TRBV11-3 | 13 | TGTGCCAGCAGCTTAGACAGCTCCTACGAGCAGTACTTC | CASSLDSSYEQYF
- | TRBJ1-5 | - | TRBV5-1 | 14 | TGCGCCAGCAGCTTGGCACAGGGAGGACAGCCCCAGCATTTT | CASSLAQGGQPQHF
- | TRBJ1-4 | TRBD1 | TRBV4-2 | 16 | TGTGCCAGCAGCCAAGTCACGGGACAGCCGAATGAAAAACTGTTTTTT | CASSQVTGQPNEKLFF
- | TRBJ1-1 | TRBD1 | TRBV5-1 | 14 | TGCGCCAGCAGCTTGTCACCCCCCGGGACAGAGGCTTTCTTT | CASSLSPPGTEAFF
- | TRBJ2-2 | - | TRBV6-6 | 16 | TGTGCCAGCAGTACTTCCGGGACGGATCTCACCGGGGAGCTGTTTTTT | CASSTSGTDLTGELFF
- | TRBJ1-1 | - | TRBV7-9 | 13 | TGTGCCAGCAGCTACCTGCAGAACACTGAAGCTTTCTTT | CASSYLQNTEAFF
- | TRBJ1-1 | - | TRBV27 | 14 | TGTGCCAGCAGTTGGAGGGAAGGGGACACTGAGGCTTTCTTT | CASSWREGDTEAFF
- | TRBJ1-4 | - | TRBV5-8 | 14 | TGTGCCAGCGGGGGGGTCGGATCGGGTGAAAAACTGTTTTTT | CASGGVGSGEKLFF
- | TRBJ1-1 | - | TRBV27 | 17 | TGTGCCAGCAGTTTATCACAGGGCGCAAGCATGAACACTGAAGCTTTCTTT | CASSLSQGASMNTEAFF
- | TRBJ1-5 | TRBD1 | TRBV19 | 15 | TGTGCCAGTAGTGTCGGGACAGGTCCCAATCAGCCCCAGCATTTT | CASSVGTGPNQPQHF
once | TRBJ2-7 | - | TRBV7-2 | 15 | TGTGCCAGCAGCTTACTTGGGGTAGGCTCCTACGAGCAGTACTTC | CASSLLGVGSYEQYF
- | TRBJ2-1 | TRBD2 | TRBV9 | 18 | TGTGCCAGCAGCGTAGCTAGCGGGGGAGGGTTATCCTACAATGAGCAGTTCTTC | CASSVASGGGLSYNEQFF
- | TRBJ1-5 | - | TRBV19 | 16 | TGTGCCAGTAGTATAGGGACCAGAGGGAGCAATCAGCCCCAGCATTTT | CASSIGTRGSNQPQHF
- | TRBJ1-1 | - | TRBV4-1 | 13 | TGCGCCAGCAGCCTTGTAGGGGAGACTGAAGCTTTCTTT | CASSLVGETEAFF
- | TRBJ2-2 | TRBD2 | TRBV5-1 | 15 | TGCGCCAGCAGCTTGGTTGCGGGAGGAGCCGGGGAGCTGTTTTTT | CASSLVAGGAGELFF
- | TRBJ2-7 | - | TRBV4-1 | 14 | TGCGCCAGCAGCCAAGTCAGATACCCCTACGAGCAGTACTTC | CASSQVRYPYEQYF
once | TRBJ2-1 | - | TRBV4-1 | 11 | TGCGCCAGCGTAGAGGGGGGTGAGCAGTTCTTC | CASVEGGEQFF
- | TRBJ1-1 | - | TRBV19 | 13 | TGTGCCAGTCGACCGGTAGGATACACTGAAGCTTTCTTT | CASRPVGYTEAFF
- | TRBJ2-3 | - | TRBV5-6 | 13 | TGTGCCAGCAGCTTGCAGGGCGCAGATACGCAGTATTTT | CASSLQGADTQYF
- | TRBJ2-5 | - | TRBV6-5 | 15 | TGTGCCAGCAGACTACAGATGGCGCATCAAGAGACCCAGTACTTC | CASRLQMAHQETQYF
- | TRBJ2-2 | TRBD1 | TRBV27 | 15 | TGTGCCAGCAGTTTAGGACAGGGGAACACCGGGGAGCTGTTTTTT | CASSLGQGNTGELFF
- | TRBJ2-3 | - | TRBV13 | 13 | TGTGCCAGCAGCCTCTCCTTCCCGGATACGCAGTATTTT | CASSLSFPDTQYF
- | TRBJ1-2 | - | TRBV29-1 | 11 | TGCAGCGTGGGGGACCCGCCAGGCTACACCTTC | CSVGDPPGYTF
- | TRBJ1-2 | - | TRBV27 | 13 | TGTGCCAGCAGTCATACAGGGAACTATGGCTACACCTTC | CASSHTGNYGYTF
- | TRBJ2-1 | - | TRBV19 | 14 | TGTGCCAGTAGTATGGTTGGTTCGGGAAATGAGCAGTTCTTC | CASSMVGSGNEQFF
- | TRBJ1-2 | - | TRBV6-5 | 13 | TGTGCCAGCAGTTACGGGCAGGCCTATGGCTACACCTTC | CASSYGQAYGYTF
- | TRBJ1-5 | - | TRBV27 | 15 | TGTGCCAGCAGTCCTCTGGGGGGGCAAAGGGAGCCCCAGCATTTT | CASSPLGGQREPQHF
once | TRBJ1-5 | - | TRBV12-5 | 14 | TGTGCTAGTGGTTTGGGTACAGCAGGGCAGCCCCAGCATTTT | CASGLGTAGQPQHF
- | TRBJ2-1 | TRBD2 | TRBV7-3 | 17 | TGTGCCAGCTCCCTTTCGCCGGGACTAGCGGCGAACAATGAGCAGTTCTTC | CASSLSPGLAANNEQFF
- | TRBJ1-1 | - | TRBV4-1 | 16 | TGCGCCAGCAGCCCGCCTCCCGGTCAGGGAGTAGGGCAAGCTTTCTTT | CASSPPPGQGVGQAFF
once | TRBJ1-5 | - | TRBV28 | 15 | TGTGCCAGCAGTCCAAGAGGGGGGGGTAATCAGCCCCAGCATTTT | CASSPRGGGNQPQHF